The 14 T cell receptor beta chains listed next were all sequenced from one sample in a study of immune evolution from preneoplasia to lung adenocarcinoma. This table comes from immunoSEQ multiplex PCR, and its TCRdb copy is limited to in-frame clones, with some not included. The data contain more than 12,000 clones, around 84% of them singletons. The material sequenced was FFPE minimally invasive lung adenocarcinoma tissue. The receptor source for this set is a person aged 60-80 years with lung adenocarcinoma.

The chain couples TRBV11-3 to TRBJ2-7, with TRBD2 as a possible D gene (5 bases). The CDR3 covers 14 residues. Germline lookup yields CDR1 SGHNT and CDR2 YENEEA. V was trimmed by 2 bases and J by 6 bases, leaving 14 bases between them. CDR3 nucleotides: TGTGCCAGCAGCTTACGCGAGGGTTCAGGCGAGCAGTACTTC. This sequence encodes CASSLREGSGEQYF.

V gene TRBV5-1 combines with J gene TRBJ2-1; TRBD1 is a possible D gene (6 bases). CDR1 SGHRS and CDR2 YFSETQ come from the germline V gene. With 4 bases removed from V and 3 bases from J, the gap between germline ends came to 8 bases. The length of the CDR3 is 13 residues. The CDR3 DNA sequence: TGCGCCAGCAGCCAGGGGTTCTACAATGAGCAGTTCTTC. Translating gives CASSQGFYNEQFF.

V gene TRBV28 combines with J gene TRBJ2-1; 11 bases match TRBD2. This CDR3 comprises 15 residues. Per germline, CDR1 MDHEN and CDR2 SYDVKM. V was pared by 6 bases and J by 6 bases, with 7 bases of the junction left unmatched. CDR3 residues: CASRKTSGIFNEQFF. The CDR3, as DNA: TGTGCCAGCAGAAAGACTAGCGGGATTTTCAATGAGCAGTTCTTC.

This rearrangement joins TRBV9 to TRBJ1-1; no definite D call. The CDR3 sequence is 16 residues long. The germline V gene has CDR1 SGDLS and CDR2 YYNGEE. V gave up 0 bases and J gave up 0 bases, with 12 bases separating them. CDR3 DNA sequence: TGTGCCAGCAGCGTAGACAGCGCCATCATGAACACTGAAGCTTTCTTT. Encoded protein: CASSVDSAIMNTEAFF.

This clone was seen just once. The gene calls are TRBV2 and TRBJ2-5; D not resolved. V lost 6 bases and J 5 bases, leaving 10 bases between the germline ends. The CDR3 sequence is 12 residues long. Germline V gene data show CDR1 as SNHLY and CDR2 as FYNNEI. The CDR3 nucleotides read TGTGCCAGCAGGTTGTACGCGGAGACCCAGTACTTC. Translated, it gives CASRLYAETQYF.

This chain joins TRBV5-4 and TRBJ1-2; TRBD1 might be the D (5 bases). Between the trimmed V and J ends, which lost 2 bases and 2 bases, there was a span of 13 bases. CDR3 size: 15 residues. CDR1 SGHNT and CDR2 YYREEE come from the germline V gene (reference sequence). CDR3 amino acids: CASSFTGRRNYGYTF. As DNA, the CDR3 is TGTGCCAGCAGCTTCACAGGCAGGAGGAACTATGGCTACACCTTC. The full variable domain, completed using reference TRBV5-4 and TRBJ1-2, is ETGVTQSPTHLIKTRGQQVTLRCSSQSGHNTVSWYQQALGQGPQFIFQYYREEENGRGNFPPRFSGLQFPNYSSELNVNALELDDSALYLCASSFTGRRNYGYTFGSGTRLTVV.

The chain carries TRBV12-5 and TRBJ2-2; D call uncertain. The V end was cut by 3 bases, the J end by 1 base, with 6 bases between. The germline V gene encodes CDR1 LGHNT and CDR2 FRNRAP. The CDR3 runs 14 residues. CDR3 DNA: TGTGCTAGTGGTTTTGGGGAGAACACCGGGGAGCTGTTTTTT. It translates to CASGFGENTGELFF.

This chain joins TRBV6-1 and TRBJ2-7; a possible D gene is TRBD1 (7 bases). The CDR3 loop spans 15 amino acids. V lost 1 base to trimming and J lost 3 bases, with 13 bases between them. CDR1 is MNHNS, CDR2 SASEGT, per germline. The CDR3 here is CASSEGQGGFYEQYF. CDR3 DNA sequence: TGTGCCAGCAGTGAAGGGCAGGGGGGTTTCTACGAGCAGTACTTC.

The CDR3 DNA is TGTGCCAGCAGCCTTCCGGGGGGGGCCCTAGCCAAAAACATTCAGTACTTC. Protein sequence: CASSLPGGALAKNIQYF. V usage is TRBV28 and J usage is TRBJ2-4; TRBD2 aligns across 8 bases. Germline loops: CDR1 MDHEN, CDR2 SYDVKM. J gave up 0 bases and V 6 bases, and 10 bases lay outside the gene matches. The CDR3 is 17 residues long.

V gene TRBV11-2 combines with J gene TRBJ2-7, with 10 bases that match TRBD2. The CDR3 covers 14 residues. V lost 7 bases and J lost 5; bases outside the gene matches: 8. Germline lookup yields CDR1 SGHAT and CDR2 FQNNGV. This chain's CDR3 is CASTRSGRAHEQYF. The CDR3 region has the DNA TGTGCCAGCACCCGGAGCGGGAGGGCCCACGAGCAGTACTTC.

V and J are TRBV5-4 and TRBJ2-2; maybe TRBD2 (6 bases). Trimming shortened V by 4 bases and J by 1 base, and 11 bases separated the two germline ends. Germline V gene sequence: CDR1 SGHNT, CDR2 YYREEE (reference sequence). The CDR3 is made up of 15 amino acids. The CDR3 loop is CASSHGRENTGELFF. The CDR3 DNA is TGTGCCAGCAGCCATGGGCGGGAGAACACCGGGGAGCTGTTTTTT.

The gene calls are TRBV11-2 and TRBJ1-2, with a tentative D call TRBD1 (6 bases). The V end was cut by 0 bases, the J end by 4 bases, with 9 bases between. The CDR3 extends over 14 amino acids. Germline loops: CDR1 SGHAT, CDR2 FQNNGV. The CDR3: CASSLDRGSYGYTF. DNA for the CDR3: TGTGCCAGCAGCTTAGACAGGGGTAGCTATGGCTACACCTTC.

This chain connects TRBV7-9 to TRBJ1-3; weak D call: TRBD1 (5 bases). Germline-derived CDR1 and CDR2 are SEHNR and FQNEAQ (reference sequence). This CDR3 is built from 17 residues. Trimming took 2 bases from V and 0 from J, leaving 14 bases between them. This chain's CDR3 is CASSLPGLFLSGNTIYF. The CDR3 DNA sequence: TGTGCCAGCAGCTTACCGGGACTCTTCCTCTCTGGAAACACCATATATTTT. Drawing the rest from reference TRBV7-9 and TRBJ1-3, the complete variable domain is DTGVSQNPRHKITKRGQNVTFRCDPISEHNRLYWYRQTLGQGPEFLTYFQNEAQLEKSRLLSDRFSAERPKGSFSTLEIQRTEQGDSAMYLCASSLPGLFLSGNTIYFGEGSWLTVV.

The CDR3 DNA reads as TGTGCCAGCAGCCAACGACAGCGACTAAACACCGGGGAGCTGTTTTTT. Its protein is CASSQRQRLNTGELFF. The gene calls are TRBV9 and TRBJ2-2; D assignment may be TRBD1 or TRBD2 (5 bases each). V lost 4 bases and J lost 2, with 15 bases in between. The germline gives CDR1 SGDLS, CDR2 YYNGEE. The CDR3 length is 16 residues.